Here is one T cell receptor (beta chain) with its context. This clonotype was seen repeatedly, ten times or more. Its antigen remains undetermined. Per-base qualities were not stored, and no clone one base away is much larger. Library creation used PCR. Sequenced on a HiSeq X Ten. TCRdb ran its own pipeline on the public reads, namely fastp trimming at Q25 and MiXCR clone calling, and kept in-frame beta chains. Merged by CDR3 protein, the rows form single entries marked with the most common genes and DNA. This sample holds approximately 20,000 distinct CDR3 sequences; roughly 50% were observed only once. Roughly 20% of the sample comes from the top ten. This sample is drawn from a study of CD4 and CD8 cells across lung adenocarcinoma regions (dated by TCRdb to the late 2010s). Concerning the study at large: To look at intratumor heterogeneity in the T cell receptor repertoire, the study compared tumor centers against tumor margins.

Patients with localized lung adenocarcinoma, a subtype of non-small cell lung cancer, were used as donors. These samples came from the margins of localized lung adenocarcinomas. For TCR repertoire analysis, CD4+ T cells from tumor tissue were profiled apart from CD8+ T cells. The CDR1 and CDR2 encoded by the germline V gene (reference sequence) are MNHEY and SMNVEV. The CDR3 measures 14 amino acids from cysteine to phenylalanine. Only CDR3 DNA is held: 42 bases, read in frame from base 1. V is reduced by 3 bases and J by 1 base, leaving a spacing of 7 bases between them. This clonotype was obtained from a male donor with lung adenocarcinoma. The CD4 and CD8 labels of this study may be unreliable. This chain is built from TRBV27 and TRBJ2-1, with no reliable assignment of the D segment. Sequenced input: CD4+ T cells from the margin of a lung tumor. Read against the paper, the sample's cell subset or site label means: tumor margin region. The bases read TGTGCCAGCAGTTTTCGACCGTCCTACAATGAGCAGTTCTTC. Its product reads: CASSFRPSYNEQFF.